Following are 19 T cell receptor beta chains from one sample sequenced in a study of T cells after yellow fever vaccination. From the 5' RACE reads, TCRdb called clonotypes with MiXCR, one entry per CDR3 protein. The sample lists some 300,000 distinct CDR3 sequences, approximately 10% seen once, with around 3.5% in the top ten. Sequencing used CD4+ T cells sorted from PBMCs, obtained 5 days after the yellow fever booster vaccination. The origin of the receptors is a man between 18 and 29 years old who received the YFV17D yellow fever vaccine.

This clonotype was counted a few times. This chain links TRBV20-1 with TRBJ2-5; 8 positions match TRBD2. V lost 5 bases and J lost 4; bases outside the gene matches: 9. This CDR3 region has 14 residues. The germline V gene encodes CDR1 DFQATT and CDR2 SNEGSKA (reference sequence). The CDR3 DNA reads TGCAGTGCTTACCGGGGGGGAGGTGCAGAGACCCAGTACTTC. It yields the protein CSAYRGGGAETQYF.

The CDR3 DNA reads as TGCAGCGTTGGCAGGGAGACCTACGAGCAGTACTTC. This codes for CSVGRETYEQYF. This chain joins TRBV29-1 and TRBJ2-7; D may correspond to TRBD1 or TRBD2 (5 bases each). The CDR3 runs 12 residues. Trimming shortened V by 4 bases and J by 2 bases, and 9 bases separated the two germline ends. The germline CDR1 and CDR2 sequences are SQVTM and ANQGSEA.

In this sample, this clonotype turned up a few times. The chain links TRBV6-1 to TRBJ1-2; D is undetermined. The CDR3 length is 13 residues. V lost 2 bases to trimming and J lost 4 bases, with 8 bases between them. Germline lookup yields CDR1 MNHNS and CDR2 SASEGT. CDR3 residues: CASSESGSYGYTF. The CDR3 DNA sequence: TGTGCCAGCAGTGAATCGGGTTCCTATGGCTACACCTTC.

This clonotype came up a few times. V and J are TRBV28 and TRBJ2-1, with 8 bases matching TRBD1. The germline V gene encodes CDR1 MDHEN and CDR2 SYDVKM. The CDR3 has 14 residues. V lost 5 bases and J lost 2; bases outside the gene matches: 2. CDR3 bases: TGTGCCAGCAGTCTGACAGGGGCCTACAATGAGCAGTTCTTC. It codes for CASSLTGAYNEQFF. Using reference TRBV28 and TRBJ2-1 for the parts outside the CDR3, the full variable domain is DVKVTQSSRYLVKRTGEKVFLECVQDMDHENMFWYRQDPGLGLRLIYFSYDVKMKEKGDIPEGYSVSREKKERFSLILESASTNQTSMYLCASSLTGAYNEQFFGPGTRLTVL.

This clonotype was counted only a few times. This rearrangement joins TRBV15 to TRBJ2-2, with D possibly matching TRBD1 (6 bases). Trimming cost V 0 bases and J 6 bases, with 11 bases left between them. This CDR3 spans 15 amino acids. Germline CDR1 reads LNHNV; CDR2 reads YYDKDF (reference sequence). The CDR3 is CATSRDLQGAGELFF. CDR3 bases: TGTGCCACCAGCAGAGATTTACAGGGCGCCGGGGAGCTGTTTTTT.

This clonotype was counted between two and nine times. The J gene is TRBJ1-1, the V gene TRBV29-1; no clear D gene. V lost 7 bases, J lost 3 bases, and 9 bases lay in between. From germline, CDR1 is SQVTM and CDR2 ANQGSEA. The CDR3 extends over 11 amino acids. The CDR3 reads CSAQAYTEAFF. CDR3 bases: TGCAGCGCTCAGGCTTACACTGAAGCTTTCTTT.

This clonotype was seen only a few times. This rearrangement joins TRBV6-5 to TRBJ2-6; possible D gene TRBD1, 6 bases. The V end was cut by 5 bases, the J end by 0 bases, with 8 bases between. Germline V gene sequence: CDR1 MNHEY, CDR2 SVGAGI. This CDR3 contains 15 residues. The CDR3 DNA sequence: TGTGCCAGCAGTAAACAGGGCTCTGGGGCCAACGTCCTGACTTTC. It specifies CASSKQGSGANVLTF.

The table lists this clonotype with a few counts. This chain connects TRBV4-2 to TRBJ2-2, with D possibly TRBD2 on 5 matching bases. V lost 0 bases and J 2 bases, leaving 10 bases between the germline ends. This CDR3 has 16 amino acids. Per germline, CDR1 LGHNA and CDR2 YNFKEQ. The CDR3 DNA is TGTGCCAGCAGCCAAGAACGGCCGGGAAACACCGGGGAGCTGTTTTTT. This codes for CASSQERPGNTGELFF.

The chain uses TRBV7-9 and TRBJ2-7, with a possible D match to TRBD1 (5 bases). The V and J ends lost 5 bases and 3 bases respectively, with 14 bases between them. Germline V lookup: CDR1 SEHNR, CDR2 FQNEAQ (reference sequence). This CDR3 comprises 14 residues. The CDR3, as DNA: TGTGCCAGCAGCCCCAGGGCCTCCTACTACGAGCAGTACTTC. Amino acids: CASSPRASYYEQYF.

This clonotype occurred a few times. The rearrangement joins TRBV7-9 to TRBJ2-5; D possibly corresponds to TRBD1 (8 bases). The CDR3 is 18 amino acids. The germline gives CDR1 SEHNR, CDR2 FQNEAQ (reference sequence). V lost 5 bases and J lost 5, with 27 bases in between. Here the CDR3 DNA reads TGTGCCAGCAGCCCCCCTGTTAGCTTGGACAGGGAGGGGGAGACCCAGTACTTC. This sequence encodes CASSPPVSLDREGETQYF.

This rearrangement joins TRBV7-3 to TRBJ2-2; no clear D. This CDR3 is 16 amino acids long. The germline V gene has CDR1 SGHTA and CDR2 FQGTGA. Trimming removed 2 bases from V and 3 bases from J, with 13 bases in between. The CDR3 nucleotides read TGTGCCAGCAGCTTATCTGGCTCTCAATACACCGGGGAGCTGTTTTTT. Its protein is CASSLSGSQYTGELFF.

This CDR3 reads CASSPPGRGVSGNEQFF. The CDR3 nucleotides read TGTGCCAGCTCACCACCGGGCAGAGGGGTTTCAGGGAATGAGCAGTTCTTC. The rearrangement links TRBV18 to TRBJ2-1; D tentatively fits TRBD1 or TRBD2 (5 bases each). From germline, CDR1 is KGHSH and CDR2 LQKENI. The CDR3 extends over 17 amino acids. V lost 0 bases and J 7 bases, leaving 19 bases between the germline ends.

This clonotype was detected only a few times. The rearrangement links TRBV12-3 or TRBV12-4 to TRBJ1-1; no firm D call. V was trimmed by 3 bases and J by 3 bases, leaving 5 bases between them. CDR3 length equals 12 residues. This chain's CDR3 is CASSFADTEAFF. CDR3 coding DNA: TGTGCCAGCAGTTTTGCGGACACTGAAGCTTTCTTT.

The chain joins TRBV6-5 to TRBJ1-2; maybe TRBD1 (5 bases). Germline lookup yields CDR1 MNHEY and CDR2 SVGAGI. This CDR3 is 16 amino acids long. Trimming took 2 bases from V and 8 from J, leaving 21 bases between them. Here the CDR3 reads CASSYGGARQALGYTF. The CDR3 DNA follows: TGTGCCAGCAGTTACGGAGGGGCCCGGCAGGCTTTAGGCTACACCTTC.

This clonotype was observed a few times. This chain uses TRBV20-1 with TRBJ1-5; D gene ambiguous. This CDR3 has 16 residues. The germline V and J ends were trimmed by 0 bases and 0 bases, with 12 bases remaining between them. CDR1 is DFQATT, CDR2 SNEGSKA, per germline (reference sequence). CDR3: CSARDPLRYSNQPQHF. The CDR3 bases are TGCAGTGCTAGAGATCCCCTGCGTTATAGCAATCAGCCCCAGCATTTT.

The chain is built from TRBV12-3 or TRBV12-4 and TRBJ2-1; D unresolved. V was trimmed by 1 base and J by 12 bases, leaving 13 bases between them. The CDR3 contains 13 residues. CDR3 protein: CASSLEGNLLQFF. In DNA form, the CDR3 reads TGTGCCAGCAGTTTAGAGGGCAATTTGCTGCAGTTCTTC.

Only a few counts were recorded for this clonotype. The chain uses TRBV6-4 and TRBJ2-1; perhaps TRBD1 as D (6 bases). The CDR3 is 13 residues long. V lost 6 bases to trimming and J lost 8 bases, with 14 bases between them. Germline V gives CDR1 MRHNA, CDR2 SNTAGT. Here the CDR3 reads CASRLQGGDEQFF. The CDR3 DNA reads TGTGCCAGCAGACTACAGGGTGGCGATGAGCAGTTCTTC.

This clonotype was picked up many times. V and J are TRBV7-8 and TRBJ2-7; 10 nucleotides align to TRBD1. The CDR3 length is 15 residues. CDR1 and CDR2 from the germline V gene are SGHVS and FQNEAQ. Unmatched junction bases numbered 7, after V lost 5 bases and J lost 3 bases. CDR3 nucleotides: TGTGCCAGCAGCCCCCGGACAGGGGGAGGCTACGAGCAGTACGTC. It specifies CASSPRTGGGYEQYV.

The chain employs TRBV9 and TRBJ2-7, with D unclear. V lost 0 bases and J 7 bases, leaving 11 bases between the germline ends. This CDR3 contains 13 residues. Germline-derived CDR1 and CDR2 are SGDLS and YYNGEE. CDR3 sequence: CASSVESGREQYF. CDR3 coding DNA: TGTGCCAGCAGCGTAGAGTCCGGCAGGGAGCAGTACTTC.